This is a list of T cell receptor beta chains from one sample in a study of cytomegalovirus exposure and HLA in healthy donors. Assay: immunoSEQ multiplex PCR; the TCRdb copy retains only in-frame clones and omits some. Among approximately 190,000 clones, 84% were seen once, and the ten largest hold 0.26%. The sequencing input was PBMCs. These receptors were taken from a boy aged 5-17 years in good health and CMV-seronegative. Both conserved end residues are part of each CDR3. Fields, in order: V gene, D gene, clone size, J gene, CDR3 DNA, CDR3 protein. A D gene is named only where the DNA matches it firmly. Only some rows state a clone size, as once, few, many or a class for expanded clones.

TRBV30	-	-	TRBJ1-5	TGTGCCTGGAGCGCAAGAACTGTACCCCAGCATTTT	CAWSARTVPQHF
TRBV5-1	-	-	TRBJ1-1	TGCGCCAGCAGCTTGGCTGGGGGCCGTGAAGCTTTCTTT	CASSLAGGREAFF
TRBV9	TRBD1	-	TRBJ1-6	TGTGCCAGCAGCGCAGGGGGCGAGGCTTCACCCCTCCACTTT	CASSAGGEASPLHF
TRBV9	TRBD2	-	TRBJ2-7	TGTGCCAGCAGCGGCACTCCCGGGGCTAGCGGCCCCTACGAGCAGTACTTC	CASSGTPGASGPYEQYF
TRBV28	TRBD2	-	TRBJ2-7	TGTGCCAGCAGTTCACTAGCGGGAGGGACAAAAGGCGAGCAGTACTTC	CASSSLAGGTKGEQYF
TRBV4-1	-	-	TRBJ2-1	TGCGCCAGCAGCCAACCAGCGAGCTCCTACAATGAGCAGTTCTTC	CASSQPASSYNEQFF
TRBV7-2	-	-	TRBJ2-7	TGTGCCAGCAGCTTAGGGGGGACTCAGCACGAGCAGTACTTC	CASSLGGTQHEQYF
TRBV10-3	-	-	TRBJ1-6	TGTGCCATCAGTGAGCTCGGGGGAAATTCACCCCTCCACTTT	CAISELGGNSPLHF
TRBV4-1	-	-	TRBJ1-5	TGCGCCAGCAGCCAAGATGCCCACAGGGATCAGCCCCAGCATTTT	CASSQDAHRDQPQHF
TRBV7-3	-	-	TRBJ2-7	TGTGCCAGCAGCTTACGGAGGGATTACGAGCAGTACTTC	CASSLRRDYEQYF
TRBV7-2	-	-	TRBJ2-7	TGTGCCAGCAGCCCACATTTAGCGGCCCCGGGGGTGCTCTTC	CASSPHLAAPGVLF
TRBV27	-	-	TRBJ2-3	TGTGCCAGCGGCACATCTAGCACAGATACGCAGTATTTT	CASGTSSTDTQYF
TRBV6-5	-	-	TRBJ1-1	TGTGCCAGCAGTTACCGGGGTGGATACACTGAAGCTTTCTTT	CASSYRGGYTEAFF
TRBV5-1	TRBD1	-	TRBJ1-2	TGCGCCAGCAGCCCGGGACAGGGAAGAGTCTATGGCTACACCTTC	CASSPGQGRVYGYTF
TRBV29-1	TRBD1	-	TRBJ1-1	TGCAGCGTTGTCTCCCCCTTAGGGGGACAGGTGACCACTGAAGCTTTCTTT	CSVVSPLGGQVTTEAFF
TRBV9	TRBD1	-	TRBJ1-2	TGTGCCAGCACCGTTAGAGGACAGGATGGCTACACCTTC	CASTVRGQDGYTF
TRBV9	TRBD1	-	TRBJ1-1	TGTGCCAGCAGCACAGGGGACACTGAAGCTTTCTTT	CASSTGDTEAFF
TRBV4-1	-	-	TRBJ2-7	TGCGCCAGCAGCCTCCCATCGGAGGAGCAGTACTTC	CASSLPSEEQYF
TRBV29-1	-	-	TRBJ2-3	TGCAGCGTCCGTCCCACAGATACGCAGTATTTT	CSVRPTDTQYF
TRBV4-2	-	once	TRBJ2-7	TGTGCCAGCAGCCAAAAGTGGGGCCCCCTAGTATCCTACGAGCAGTACTTC	CASSQKWGPLVSYEQYF
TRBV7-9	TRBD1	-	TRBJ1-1	TGTGCCAGCAGCCTGACAGGGGGGAACACTGAAGCTTTCTTT	CASSLTGGNTEAFF
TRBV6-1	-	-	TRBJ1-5	TGTGCCAGCAGTGTGGAAGAAAGTGGGAGATATAGCAATCAGCCCCAGCATTTT	CASSVEESGRYSNQPQHF
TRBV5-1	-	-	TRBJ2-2	TGCGCCAGCAGCTTGAGCTCCGGGGAGCTGTTTTTT	CASSLSSGELFF
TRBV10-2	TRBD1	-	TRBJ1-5	TGCGCCAGCACCGCTGCCAAGGGGGCGGAACGTGGTCAGCCCCAGCATTTT	CASTAAKGAERGQPQHF
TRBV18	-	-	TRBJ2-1	TGTGCCAGCTCCCCGAGAGGCTTTATAGCGGACAATGAGCAGTTCTTC	CASSPRGFIADNEQFF
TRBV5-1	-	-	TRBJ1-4	TGCGCCAGCAGCTTGTCAGGGGCTGAGGAAAAACTGTTTTTT	CASSLSGAEEKLFF
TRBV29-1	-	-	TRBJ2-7	TGCAGCGTTGAGGGGGCCTCCTACGAGCAGTACTTC	CSVEGASYEQYF
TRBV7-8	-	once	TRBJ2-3	TGTGCCAGCAGCCATACTCGAGAAGATACGCAGTATTTT	CASSHTREDTQYF
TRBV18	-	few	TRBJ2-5	TGTGCCAGCTCACCCCTCCCGGGAAGCGGCGCTCCGGGGGAGACCCAGTACTTC	CASSPLPGSGAPGETQYF
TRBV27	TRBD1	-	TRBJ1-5	TGTGCCAGCAGCCGACAGGGAGATAGACGCGCCAATCAGCCCCAGCATTTT	CASSRQGDRRANQPQHF
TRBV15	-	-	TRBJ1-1	TGTGCCACCAGCGGGGGGGGTTCAGCTTTCTTT	CATSGGGSAFF
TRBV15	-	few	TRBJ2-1	TGTGCCACCGGCCTTGACAGCTCCTACAATGAGCAGTTCTTC	CATGLDSSYNEQFF
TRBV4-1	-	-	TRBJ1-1	TGCGCCAGCAGCCCTATGACAGCAAGTATGAACACTGAAGCTTTCTTT	CASSPMTASMNTEAFF
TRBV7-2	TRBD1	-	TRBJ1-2	TGTGCCAGCAGGATACAGGGGACGGATGGCTACACCTTC	CASRIQGTDGYTF
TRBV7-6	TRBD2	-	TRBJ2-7	TGTGCCAGCAGCTTAGCGACTAGCGGGAGTTACGAGCAGTACTTC	CASSLATSGSYEQYF
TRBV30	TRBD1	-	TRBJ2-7	TGTGCCTGGACCCCGGGACAGGCCTACGAGCAGTACTTC	CAWTPGQAYEQYF
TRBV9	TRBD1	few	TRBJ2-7	TGTGCCAGCAGCGTAGGAGGCAGGGGGCCCTACGAGCAGTACTTC	CASSVGGRGPYEQYF
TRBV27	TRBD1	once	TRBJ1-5	TGTGCCAGCCGGACAGGGAGTCAGCCCCAGCATTTT	CASRTGSQPQHF
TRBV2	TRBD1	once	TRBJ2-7	TGTGCCAGGGGGCGGACAGGAGACTCCTACGAGCAGTACTTC	CARGRTGDSYEQYF
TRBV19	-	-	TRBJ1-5	TGTGCCAGTAGTATCGGGGTGGATAGCAATCAGCCCCAGCATTTT	CASSIGVDSNQPQHF
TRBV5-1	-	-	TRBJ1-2	TGCGCCAGCAGCGCGGACAGTTCTGACTATGGCTACACCTTC	CASSADSSDYGYTF